This is a list of T cell receptor beta chains from one sample in a study of cytomegalovirus exposure and HLA in healthy donors. Clones were read by immunoSEQ multiplex PCR, and TCRdb kept only the in-frame ones, dropping some. This table has about 93,000 clones, roughly 79% appearing once. The sample was PBMCs. The receptors shown here come from a man between 25 and 39 years old in good health and CMV-seronegative. Both conserved end residues are part of each CDR3. The order of the fields is D gene, clone size, J gene, V gene, CDR3 protein, CDR3 DNA. D genes are given only for firm matches. The size entry is marked missing in some rows and otherwise reads once, few, many or a size class.

D gene: TRBD1
clone size: NA
J gene: TRBJ2-5
V gene: TRBV6-1
CDR3 protein: CASSSGQGRETQYF
CDR3 DNA: TGTGCCAGCAGTTCGGGACAGGGGCGAGAGACCCAGTACTTC

D gene: NA
clone size: NA
J gene: TRBJ2-5
V gene: TRBV5-1
CDR3 protein: CASSLGLLQETQYF
CDR3 DNA: TGCGCCAGCAGCCTGGGACTTTTACAAGAGACCCAGTACTTC

D gene: TRBD1
clone size: NA
J gene: TRBJ1-5
V gene: TRBV19
CDR3 protein: CASSPPDRGYQPQHF
CDR3 DNA: TGTGCCAGTAGTCCACCGGACAGGGGGTATCAGCCCCAGCATTTT

D gene: TRBD2
clone size: NA
J gene: TRBJ2-5
V gene: TRBV27
CDR3 protein: CASSPTSSGWGETQYF
CDR3 DNA: TGTGCCAGCAGCCCCACCTCTAGCGGGTGGGGAGAGACCCAGTACTTC

D gene: TRBD2
clone size: NA
J gene: TRBJ2-1
V gene: TRBV19
CDR3 protein: CASTHRTTSGRNEQFF
CDR3 DNA: TGTGCCAGTACCCACCGGACGACTAGCGGGAGGAATGAGCAGTTCTTC

D gene: NA
clone size: few
J gene: TRBJ1-1
V gene: TRBV5-1
CDR3 protein: CASSFVTGKGTEAFF
CDR3 DNA: TGCGCCAGCAGCTTCGTGACGGGAAAAGGAACTGAAGCTTTCTTT

D gene: NA
clone size: NA
J gene: TRBJ1-2
V gene: TRBV29-1
CDR3 protein: CSVEDRQVTPDYGYTF
CDR3 DNA: TGCAGCGTTGAAGATCGGCAGGTGACCCCTGACTATGGCTACACCTTC

D gene: TRBD2
clone size: many
J gene: TRBJ2-2
V gene: TRBV11-3
CDR3 protein: CASSTREDRANTGELFF
CDR3 DNA: TGTGCCAGCAGCACCCGGGAGGATCGCGCGAACACCGGGGAGCTGTTTTTT

D gene: NA
clone size: NA
J gene: TRBJ1-1
V gene: TRBV18
CDR3 protein: CASSKGVNTEAFF
CDR3 DNA: TGTGCCAGCTCAAAGGGGGTGAACACTGAAGCTTTCTTT

D gene: TRBD1
clone size: NA
J gene: TRBJ2-7
V gene: TRBV7-2
CDR3 protein: CASSRDSSYEQYF
CDR3 DNA: TGTGCCAGCAGCAGGGACAGCTCCTACGAGCAGTACTTC

D gene: NA
clone size: NA
J gene: TRBJ1-1
V gene: TRBV11-3
CDR3 protein: CASSWRLGTEAFF
CDR3 DNA: TGTGCCAGCAGTTGGCGGTTAGGCACTGAAGCTTTCTTT

D gene: TRBD1
clone size: NA
J gene: TRBJ1-2
V gene: TRBV7-8
CDR3 protein: CASSRDSDLLGYTF
CDR3 DNA: TGTGCCAGCAGCCGGGACAGCGATTTGTTGGGCTACACCTTC

D gene: TRBD1
clone size: NA
J gene: TRBJ2-4
V gene: TRBV5-1
CDR3 protein: CASSLKGGQGGWYF
CDR3 DNA: TGCGCCAGCAGCTTGAAGGGAGGACAGGGCGGGTGGTACTTC

D gene: TRBD2
clone size: NA
J gene: TRBJ2-5
V gene: TRBV9
CDR3 protein: CASSLTSGEETQYF
CDR3 DNA: TGTGCCAGCTCCCTAACTAGCGGGGAAGAGACCCAGTACTTC

D gene: TRBD1
clone size: few
J gene: TRBJ1-5
V gene: TRBV5-1
CDR3 protein: CASSPGQGDQPQHF
CDR3 DNA: TGCGCCAGCAGCCCCGGACAGGGGGATCAGCCCCAGCATTTT

D gene: TRBD1
clone size: NA
J gene: TRBJ1-2
V gene: TRBV6-1
CDR3 protein: CASSEADRSNYGYTF
CDR3 DNA: TGTGCCAGCAGTGAAGCGGACAGGTCTAACTATGGCTACACCTTC

D gene: TRBD2
clone size: NA
J gene: TRBJ2-4
V gene: TRBV5-6
CDR3 protein: CASSQTSGGADIQYF
CDR3 DNA: TGTGCCAGCAGCCAGACTAGCGGGGGGGCTGACATTCAGTACTTC

D gene: NA
clone size: NA
J gene: TRBJ2-3
V gene: TRBV27
CDR3 protein: CASSSGLSMDTQYF
CDR3 DNA: TGTGCCAGCAGTTCAGGACTGTCCATGGATACGCAGTATTTT

D gene: NA
clone size: NA
J gene: TRBJ2-5
V gene: TRBV9
CDR3 protein: CASSLNLQGRKTQYF
CDR3 DNA: TGTGCCAGCAGCCTCAACCTACAGGGGAGGAAGACCCAGTACTTC

D gene: NA
clone size: once
J gene: TRBJ1-2
V gene: TRBV11-2
CDR3 protein: CASSYRQAGGYTF
CDR3 DNA: TGTGCCAGCAGCTACAGACAGGCGGGTGGCTACACCTTC

D gene: TRBD1
clone size: NA
J gene: TRBJ1-2
V gene: TRBV11-3
CDR3 protein: CASSLGTGASSNYGYTF
CDR3 DNA: TGTGCCAGCAGCTTAGGGACAGGGGCCTCTTCTAACTATGGCTACACCTTC

D gene: TRBD1
clone size: NA
J gene: TRBJ1-2
V gene: TRBV9
CDR3 protein: CASSVGDRGDGYTF
CDR3 DNA: TGTGCCAGCAGCGTGGGGGACAGGGGAGACGGCTACACCTTC

D gene: NA
clone size: NA
J gene: TRBJ2-2
V gene: TRBV11-3
CDR3 protein: CASSPGHSTGELFF
CDR3 DNA: TGTGCCAGCAGCCCTGGACATTCCACCGGGGAGCTGTTTTTT

D gene: TRBD1
clone size: NA
J gene: TRBJ1-2
V gene: TRBV7-8
CDR3 protein: CASSLGSGGGGYTF
CDR3 DNA: TGTGCCAGCAGCTTAGGTTCAGGGGGTGGTGGCTACACCTTC

D gene: NA
clone size: NA
J gene: TRBJ1-2
V gene: TRBV10-3
CDR3 protein: CAISEEQGAGIGGYTF
CDR3 DNA: TGTGCCATCAGTGAGGAACAGGGAGCGGGAATCGGTGGCTACACCTTC

D gene: NA
clone size: once
J gene: TRBJ1-2
V gene: TRBV6-5
CDR3 protein: CASSYDSRYYGYTF
CDR3 DNA: TGTGCCAGCAGTTACGACAGCCGCTACTATGGCTACACCTTC

D gene: NA
clone size: NA
J gene: TRBJ1-1
V gene: TRBV28
CDR3 protein: CASSLPGYMNTEAFF
CDR3 DNA: TGTGCCAGCAGTTTACCGGGGTACATGAACACTGAAGCTTTCTTT

D gene: TRBD1
clone size: once
J gene: TRBJ1-5
V gene: TRBV7-9
CDR3 protein: CASSRDRGPNQPQHF
CDR3 DNA: TGTGCCAGCAGCAGGGACAGGGGGCCCAATCAGCCCCAGCATTTT

D gene: TRBD1
clone size: NA
J gene: TRBJ2-7
V gene: TRBV5-1
CDR3 protein: CASSVSGQGFNEQYF
CDR3 DNA: TGCGCCAGCAGCGTCTCGGGACAGGGGTTCAACGAGCAGTACTTC

D gene: TRBD1
clone size: NA
J gene: TRBJ2-7
V gene: TRBV5-1
CDR3 protein: CASSVDPGQGGREQYF
CDR3 DNA: TGCGCCAGCAGCGTAGACCCGGGACAGGGGGGGCGCGAGCAGTACTTC

D gene: TRBD1
clone size: NA
J gene: TRBJ1-1
V gene: TRBV4-3
CDR3 protein: CASSQDATGATEAFF
CDR3 DNA: TGCGCCAGCAGCCAAGACGCAACAGGGGCCACTGAAGCTTTCTTT

D gene: NA
clone size: NA
J gene: TRBJ1-1
V gene: TRBV14
CDR3 protein: CASSQDIRQRVPVNTEAFF
CDR3 DNA: TGTGCCAGCAGCCAAGATATTAGACAGCGTGTCCCCGTGAACACTGAAGCTTTCTTT

D gene: NA
clone size: NA
J gene: TRBJ2-1
V gene: TRBV5-4
CDR3 protein: CASSSSAAINEQFF
CDR3 DNA: TGTGCCAGCAGCTCCTCAGCGGCTATCAATGAGCAGTTCTTC

D gene: NA
clone size: NA
J gene: TRBJ1-3
V gene: TRBV5-6
CDR3 protein: CASSSQGYLGGNTIYF
CDR3 DNA: TGTGCCAGCAGCTCCCAGGGGTATTTGGGCGGAAACACCATATATTTT

D gene: NA
clone size: NA
J gene: TRBJ2-1
V gene: TRBV7-3
CDR3 protein: CASSSGEPGEQFF
CDR3 DNA: TGTGCCAGCAGCTCCGGGGAACCGGGTGAGCAGTTCTTC

D gene: NA
clone size: once
J gene: TRBJ1-1
V gene: TRBV2
CDR3 protein: CASSLRYTEAFF
CDR3 DNA: TGTGCCAGCAGTCTGCGGTACACTGAAGCTTTCTTT

D gene: TRBD1
clone size: NA
J gene: TRBJ2-1
V gene: TRBV9
CDR3 protein: CASSDQGVTYNEQFF
CDR3 DNA: TGTGCCAGCAGCGACCAGGGGGTAACCTACAATGAGCAGTTCTTC

D gene: TRBD1
clone size: NA
J gene: TRBJ1-2
V gene: TRBV27
CDR3 protein: CASGTVGNYGYTF
CDR3 DNA: TGTGCCAGTGGGACAGTCGGTAACTATGGCTACACCTTC

D gene: NA
clone size: NA
J gene: TRBJ2-5
V gene: TRBV19
CDR3 protein: CASSRWGSFEETQYF
CDR3 DNA: TGTGCCAGTAGTAGATGGGGCTCCTTCGAAGAGACCCAGTACTTC

D gene: NA
clone size: NA
J gene: TRBJ1-3
V gene: TRBV5-6
CDR3 protein: CASSLFDSSGNTIYF
CDR3 DNA: TGTGCCAGCAGCTTGTTTGACAGCTCTGGAAACACCATATATTTT

D gene: NA
clone size: NA
J gene: TRBJ2-6
V gene: TRBV2
CDR3 protein: CASSAQDFFSGANVLTF
CDR3 DNA: TGTGCCAGCAGTGCACAGGATTTCTTCTCTGGGGCCAACGTCCTGACTTTC

D gene: NA
clone size: few
J gene: TRBJ1-4
V gene: TRBV4-1
CDR3 protein: CASSHQARATNEKLFF
CDR3 DNA: TGCGCCAGCAGCCACCAAGCACGTGCAACTAATGAAAAACTGTTTTTT

D gene: NA
clone size: few
J gene: TRBJ2-1
V gene: TRBV6-9
CDR3 protein: CARLRVEDTYNEQFF
CDR3 DNA: TGTGCCAGACTCCGAGTAGAGGATACCTACAATGAGCAGTTCTTC

D gene: TRBD1
clone size: NA
J gene: TRBJ1-5
V gene: TRBV19
CDR3 protein: CASRGQAFGSQPQHF
CDR3 DNA: TGTGCCAGTAGGGGACAGGCTTTTGGTAGTCAGCCCCAGCATTTT

D gene: NA
clone size: NA
J gene: TRBJ2-1
V gene: TRBV7-3
CDR3 protein: CASSLNPGGIGQFF
CDR3 DNA: TGTGCCAGCAGCTTAAACCCCGGGGGTATTGGGCAGTTCTTC

D gene: TRBD1
clone size: NA
J gene: TRBJ1-5
V gene: TRBV18
CDR3 protein: CASSLGTADSNQPQHF
CDR3 DNA: TGTGCCAGCTCACTGGGGACAGCCGATAGCAATCAGCCCCAGCATTTT

D gene: NA
clone size: few
J gene: TRBJ1-1
V gene: TRBV5-6
CDR3 protein: CASSSRGHWNTEAFF
CDR3 DNA: TGTGCCAGCAGCTCACGGGGACACTGGAACACTGAAGCTTTCTTT

D gene: TRBD1
clone size: NA
J gene: TRBJ1-5
V gene: TRBV15
CDR3 protein: CATSRDRGLSQPQHF
CDR3 DNA: TGTGCCACCAGCCGGGACAGGGGGCTTTCTCAGCCCCAGCATTTT

D gene: NA
clone size: NA
J gene: TRBJ1-2
V gene: TRBV19
CDR3 protein: CASRRSGYTF
CDR3 DNA: TGTGCCAGTAGGCGGAGTGGCTACACCTTC

D gene: NA
clone size: NA
J gene: TRBJ2-1
V gene: TRBV27
CDR3 protein: CASSHLASGSYNEQFF
CDR3 DNA: TGTGCCAGCAGTCATCTGGCTAGTGGCTCCTACAATGAGCAGTTCTTC